This T cell receptor beta chain was identified in a study of PD-1 blockade in classical Hodgkin lymphoma (dated by TCRdb to 2018 to 2021). With respect to the entire study: Nivolumab dosing was 3 mg/kg intravenously every 2 weeks, continuing until either disease progression or unacceptable toxicity. To define a peripheral blood immune signature of response to PD-1 blockade in classical Hodgkin lymphoma, the study combined TCR beta sequencing with CyTOF. The paper's findings and limits, for the study overall: Baseline TCR diversity was reported to be lower in newly diagnosed patients than in healthy donors and to be lower still in relapsed/refractory patients. The study covered only a single clinical trial cohort, and the causes of the repertoire differences, possibly disease activity or prior therapy, were still not defined. Lower diversity was seen in patients whose nivolumab began less than 1 year after ASCT, and these patients were left out of later analyses so that immune reconstitution would not confound the results. Among trial patients, those achieving complete response had baseline diversity similar to that of newly diagnosed patients, while diversity was significantly lower in partial responders and progressors. A significant rise by C4D1 was seen in CD4+ but not CD8+ TCR diversity (p=0.0027 vs p=0.16), with the rise being most apparent in complete responders (p=0.02).

From the cysteine up to the phenylalanine, the CDR3 has a length of 15 residues. Just the 45-base CDR3 DNA is kept, in frame starting at base 1. Trimming leaves V shorter by 3 bases and J shorter by 8 bases, with the junction holding 4 bases beyond the gene matches. CDR1 is given as LNHNV and CDR2 as YYDKDF, both from the germline V gene (reference sequence). A word on this clone: Its antigen is still unknown. No base qualities exist here, and no much larger clone lies one base off it.

Genomic DNA was isolated using the Qiagen DNeasy kit from unsorted PBMCs as well as from negatively selected CD4+ and CD8+ fractions. TCR beta CDR3 regions were amplified by immunoSEQ multiplex PCR using primers annealing to V and J segments. Amplification bias was minimized using a synthetic immune receptor repertoire, and residual bias was removed computationally after sequencing. Under the source paper's analysis protocol: Custom Python scripts were used to quantify repertoire diversity as the Shannon entropy index. Unsorted, CD4+ and CD8+ repertoires were analyzed separately, except in combined analyses where CD4+ and CD8+ sequences were merged in silico. A clone counted as expanded when the clone's frequency after treatment rose at least 2-fold relative to C1D1, and clones undetected at baseline were given a pseudocount of 0.5. Clones with 0 or 1 copy at C1D1 were defined as singleton clones, while clones with 2 or more copies were defined as non-singleton clones. Clones expanded in unsorted samples were labelled as CD4+, CD8+ or unknown by matching protein sequences in sorted samples from the same patient. Wilcoxon tests on paired samples were used to test changes in diversity from C1D1 to C4D1. The clones in this table, taken by TCRdb from immuneACCESS, are in-frame only. Not every clone is retained; where verified, under half of the shortfall comes from an unresolved V gene, and the cause of the rest is unknown. V, J and clone size are taken as reported in that table, and D and trimming were inferred from the DNA itself. This sample lists about 86,000 clones; around 86% were detected once. Together, the top ten hold less than 25% of the sample.

The label giving this sample's time point can be read as: cycle 1 day 1 (C1D1), immediately before nivolumab initiation. Every trial patient had relapsed following autologous stem cell transplantation, and prior brentuximab vedotin exposure was what differed among cohorts A, B and C. The trial cohort included more than 55 patients with relapsed/refractory classical Hodgkin lymphoma, and each patient had a best overall response of complete response, partial response or progressive disease. Single-agent nivolumab was administered to trial patients in the multi-cohort phase II CheckMate 205 trial. An independent review committee assessed best overall response by applying the 2007 International Working Group response criteria. Trial PBMCs were collected just before the start of nivolumab (C1D1) and during therapy at cycle 2 day 1 and cycle 4 day 1. Peripheral blood was collected in 8 mL Vacutainer Cell Preparation Tubes, from which PBMCs were isolated by centrifugation and then cryopreserved.

This sample comprised peripheral blood mononuclear cells (PBMCs), obtained at baseline. The sequence joins TRBV15 to TRBJ2-1; 13 bases in the middle match TRBD2. This sequence was found in a human donor with classical Hodgkin lymphoma. The CDR3 region: CATSRRTSGSDEQFF. The DNA sequence follows: TGTGCCACCAGCAGGCGGACTAGCGGGAGTGATGAGCAGTTCTTC.